This T cell receptor beta chain was observed in a study of breast tumors, draining lymph nodes, adjacent tissues. Findings and caveats of the study: Compared with basal-like, luminal-like tumors shared significantly more repertoire with nontumor tissue. Tumor repertoires ranked between lymph nodes and nontumor tissue in diversity, with V and J gene preferences. The data were judged consistent with most tumor T cells coming from lymph node and expanding in tumor.

The CDR3 sequence is 14 residues long. V gave up 2 bases and J gave up 3 bases, with 9 bases separating them. Germline V gives CDR1 SGHNT, CDR2 YENEEA. Samples came from axillary lymph nodes draining the breast cancer. This clonotype was observed at least ten times. What it recognizes is unknown. Each CDR3 protein is one row after TCRdb ran MiXCR on the multiplex PCR reads. This sample yields 75,000 to 100,000 distinct CDR3 sequences, of which roughly 20% are seen a single time; about 2.2% belongs to the top ten. The sequence came from a female donor with breast cancer. Some clones in this sample may be carry-over from other donors' samples. The sequencing input was axillary lymph node tissue. The rearrangement links TRBV11-3 to TRBJ2-3, with D uncertain. DNA for the CDR3: TGTGCCAGCAGCTTATATCCAGAAACAGATACGCAGTATTTT. Its translation is CASSLYPETDTQYF.